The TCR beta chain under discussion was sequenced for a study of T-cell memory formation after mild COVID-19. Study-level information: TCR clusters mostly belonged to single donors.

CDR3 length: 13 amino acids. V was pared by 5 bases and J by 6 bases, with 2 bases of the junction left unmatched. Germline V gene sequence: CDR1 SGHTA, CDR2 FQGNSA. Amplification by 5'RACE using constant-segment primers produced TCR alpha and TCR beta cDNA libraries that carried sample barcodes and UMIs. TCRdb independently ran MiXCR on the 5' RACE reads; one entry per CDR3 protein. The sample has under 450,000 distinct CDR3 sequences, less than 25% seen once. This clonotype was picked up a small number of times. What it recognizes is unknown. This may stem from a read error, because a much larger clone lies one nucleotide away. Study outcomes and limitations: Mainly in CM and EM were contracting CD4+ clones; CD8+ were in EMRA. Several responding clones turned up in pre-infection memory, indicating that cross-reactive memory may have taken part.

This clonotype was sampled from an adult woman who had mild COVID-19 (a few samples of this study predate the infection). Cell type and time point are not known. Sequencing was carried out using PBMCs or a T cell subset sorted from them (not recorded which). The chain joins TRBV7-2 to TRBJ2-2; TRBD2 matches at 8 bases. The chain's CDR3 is CASSRGGPGELFF. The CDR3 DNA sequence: TGTGCCAGCAGCCGCGGGGGGCCCGGGGAGCTGTTTTTT.